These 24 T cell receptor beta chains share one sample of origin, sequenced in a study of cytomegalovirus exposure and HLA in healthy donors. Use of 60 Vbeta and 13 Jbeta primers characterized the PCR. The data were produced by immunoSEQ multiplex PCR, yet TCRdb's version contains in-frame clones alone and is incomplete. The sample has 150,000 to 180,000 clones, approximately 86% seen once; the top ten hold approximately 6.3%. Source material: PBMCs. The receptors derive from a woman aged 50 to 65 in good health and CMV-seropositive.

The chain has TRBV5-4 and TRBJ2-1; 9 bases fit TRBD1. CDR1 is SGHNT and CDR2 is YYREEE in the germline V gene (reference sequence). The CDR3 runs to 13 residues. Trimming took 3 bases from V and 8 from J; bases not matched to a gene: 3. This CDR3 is CASSSRTGDEQFF. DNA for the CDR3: TGTGCCAGCAGCTCGCGGACAGGGGATGAGCAGTTCTTC.

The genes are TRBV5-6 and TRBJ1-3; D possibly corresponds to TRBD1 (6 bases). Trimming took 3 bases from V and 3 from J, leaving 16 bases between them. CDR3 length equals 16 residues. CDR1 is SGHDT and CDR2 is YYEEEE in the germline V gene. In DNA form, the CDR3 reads TGTGCCAGCAGCTCGGTTGGTGCAGGGGTTGGAAACACCATATATTTT. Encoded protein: CASSSVGAGVGNTIYF.

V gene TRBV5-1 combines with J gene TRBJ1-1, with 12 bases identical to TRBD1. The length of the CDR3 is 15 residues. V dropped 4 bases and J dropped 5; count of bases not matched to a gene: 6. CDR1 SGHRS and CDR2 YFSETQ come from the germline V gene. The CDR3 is CASSPGQGARTEAFF. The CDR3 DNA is TGCGCCAGCAGCCCGGGACAGGGGGCGAGAACTGAAGCTTTCTTT.

The CDR3 coding sequence is TGTGCCAGCAGCACCCGCCGCGCGAACTCCTACGAGCAGTACTTC. It yields the protein CASSTRRANSYEQYF. This chain uses TRBV7-8 with TRBJ2-7; D gene uncertain. This CDR3 is 15 amino acids long. V was pared by 5 bases and J by 0 bases, with 14 bases between. CDR1 and CDR2 from the germline V gene are SGHVS and FQNEAQ. The whole variable domain, filled in from reference TRBV7-8 and TRBJ2-7, reads GAGVSQSPRYKVAKRGQDVALRCDPISGHVSLFWYQQALGQGPEFLTYFQNEAQLDKSGLPSDRFFAERPEGSVSTLKIQRTQQEDSAVYLCASSTRRANSYEQYFGPGTRLTVT.

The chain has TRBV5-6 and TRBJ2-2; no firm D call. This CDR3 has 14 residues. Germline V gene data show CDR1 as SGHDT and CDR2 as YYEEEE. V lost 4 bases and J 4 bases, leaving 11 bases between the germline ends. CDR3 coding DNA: TGTGCCAGCAGCCCGTCGTTAATCACCGGGGAGCTGTTTTTT. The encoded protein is CASSPSLITGELFF.

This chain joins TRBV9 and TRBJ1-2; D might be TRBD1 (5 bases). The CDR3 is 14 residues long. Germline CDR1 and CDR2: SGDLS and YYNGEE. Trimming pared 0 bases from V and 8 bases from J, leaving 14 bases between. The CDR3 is CASSVDRRGGGYTF. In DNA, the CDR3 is TGTGCCAGCAGCGTAGATAGAAGGGGAGGAGGCTACACCTTC.

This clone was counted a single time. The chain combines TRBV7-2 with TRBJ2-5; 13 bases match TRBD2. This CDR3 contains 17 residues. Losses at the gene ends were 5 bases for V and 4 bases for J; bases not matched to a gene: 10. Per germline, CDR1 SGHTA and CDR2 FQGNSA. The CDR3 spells CASSPTSGGPVGETQYF. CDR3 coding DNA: TGTGCCAGCAGCCCGACTAGCGGGGGGCCTGTGGGAGAGACCCAGTACTTC.

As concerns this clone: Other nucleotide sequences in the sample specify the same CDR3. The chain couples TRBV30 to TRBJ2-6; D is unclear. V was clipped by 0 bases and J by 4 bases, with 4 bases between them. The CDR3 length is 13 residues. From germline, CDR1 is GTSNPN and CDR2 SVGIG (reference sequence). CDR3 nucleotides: TGTGCCTGGAGTGTATCGGGGGCCAACGTCCTGACTTTC. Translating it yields CAWSVSGANVLTF. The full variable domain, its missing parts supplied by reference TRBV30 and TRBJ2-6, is SQTIHQWPATLVQPVGSPLSLECTVEGTSNPNLYWYRQAAGRGLQLLFYSVGIGQISSEVPQNLSASRPQDRQFILSSKKLLLSDSGFYLCAWSVSGANVLTFGAGSRLTVL.

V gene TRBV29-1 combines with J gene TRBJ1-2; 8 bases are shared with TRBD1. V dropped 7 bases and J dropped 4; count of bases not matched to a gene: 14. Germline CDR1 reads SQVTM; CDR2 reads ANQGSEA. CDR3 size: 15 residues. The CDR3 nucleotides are TGCAGCGCTCTGGGCCAGGACAGGGTGACCTATGGCTACACCTTC. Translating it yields CSALGQDRVTYGYTF.

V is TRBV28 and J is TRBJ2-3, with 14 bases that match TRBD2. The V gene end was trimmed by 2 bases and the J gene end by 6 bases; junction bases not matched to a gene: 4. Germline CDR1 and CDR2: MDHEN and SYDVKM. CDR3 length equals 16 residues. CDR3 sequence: CASSLLRLAGGDTQYF. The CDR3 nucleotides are TGTGCCAGCAGTTTACTGCGACTAGCGGGGGGGGATACGCAGTATTTT.

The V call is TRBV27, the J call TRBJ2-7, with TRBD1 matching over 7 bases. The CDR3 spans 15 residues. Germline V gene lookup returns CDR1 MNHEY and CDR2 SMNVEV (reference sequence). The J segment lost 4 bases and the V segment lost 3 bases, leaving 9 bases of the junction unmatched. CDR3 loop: CASSLRGQMGYEQYF. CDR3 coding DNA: TGTGCCAGCAGTTTGAGGGGGCAAATGGGTTACGAGCAGTACTTC.

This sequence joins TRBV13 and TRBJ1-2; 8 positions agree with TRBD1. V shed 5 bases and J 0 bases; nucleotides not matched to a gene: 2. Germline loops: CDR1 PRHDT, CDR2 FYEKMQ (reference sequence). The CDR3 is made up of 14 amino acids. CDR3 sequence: CASSLGQANYGYTF. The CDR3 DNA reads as TGTGCCAGCAGCCTGGGACAGGCTAACTATGGCTACACCTTC.

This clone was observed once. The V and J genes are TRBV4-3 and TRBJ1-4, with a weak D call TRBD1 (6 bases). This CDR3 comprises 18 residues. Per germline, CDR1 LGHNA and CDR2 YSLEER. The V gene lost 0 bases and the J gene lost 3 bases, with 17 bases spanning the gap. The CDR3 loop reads CASSQDNTGLLANEKLFF. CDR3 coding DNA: TGCGCCAGCAGCCAAGATAATACAGGGCTTCTAGCTAATGAAAAACTGTTTTTT.

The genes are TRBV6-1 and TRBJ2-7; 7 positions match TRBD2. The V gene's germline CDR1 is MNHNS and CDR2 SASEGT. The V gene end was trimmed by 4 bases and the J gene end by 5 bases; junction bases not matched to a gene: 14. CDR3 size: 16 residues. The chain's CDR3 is CASSGALAEVSNEQYF. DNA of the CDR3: TGTGCCAGCAGTGGAGCCCTAGCGGAGGTTTCAAACGAGCAGTACTTC.

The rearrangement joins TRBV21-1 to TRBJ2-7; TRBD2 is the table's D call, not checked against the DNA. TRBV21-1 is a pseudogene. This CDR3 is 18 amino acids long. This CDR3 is CASSKGPQASGGPYEQYF. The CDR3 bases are TGTGCCAGCAGCAAAGGTCCTCAGGCTAGCGGGGGGCCATACGAGCAGTACTTC.

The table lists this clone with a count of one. Written as DNA, the CDR3 is TGTGCCAGCAGTTACTCGAGTGCAGGGCGCGAGCAGTACTTC. Translating it yields CASSYSSAGREQYF. V is TRBV6-5 and J is TRBJ2-7; tentative D call: TRBD1 (5 bases). Germline V gene sequence: CDR1 MNHEY, CDR2 SVGAGI. V was trimmed by 0 bases and J by 6 bases, leaving 12 bases between them. The CDR3 extends over 14 amino acids.

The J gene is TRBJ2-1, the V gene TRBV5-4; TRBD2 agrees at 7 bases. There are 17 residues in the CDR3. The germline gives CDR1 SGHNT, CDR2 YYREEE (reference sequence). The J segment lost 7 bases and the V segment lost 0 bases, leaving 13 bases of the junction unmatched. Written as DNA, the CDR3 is TGTGCCAGCAGCTTGGGGGCGGCGGGGGTATGGGTGAATGAGCAGTTCTTC. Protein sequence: CASSLGAAGVWVNEQFF.

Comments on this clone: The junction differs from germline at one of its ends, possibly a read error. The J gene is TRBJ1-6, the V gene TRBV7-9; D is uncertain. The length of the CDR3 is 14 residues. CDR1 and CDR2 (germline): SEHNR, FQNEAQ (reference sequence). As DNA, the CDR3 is TGTGCCAGCAGCTTAGGGCGGGATAATTTACCCCTCCACTTT. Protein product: CASSLGRDNLPLHF.

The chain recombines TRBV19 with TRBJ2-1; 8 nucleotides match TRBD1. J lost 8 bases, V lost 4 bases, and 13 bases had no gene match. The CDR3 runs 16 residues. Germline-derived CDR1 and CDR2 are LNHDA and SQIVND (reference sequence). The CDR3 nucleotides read TGTGCCAGTAGTAGAGGTACGGGGACAGGTTTCGATGAGCAGTTCTTC. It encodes CASSRGTGTGFDEQFF.

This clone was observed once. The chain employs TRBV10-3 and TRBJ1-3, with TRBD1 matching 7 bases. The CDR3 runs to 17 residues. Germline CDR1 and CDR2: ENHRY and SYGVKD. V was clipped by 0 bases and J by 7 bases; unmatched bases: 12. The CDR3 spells CAISESMGDSPLNTIYF. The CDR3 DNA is TGTGCCATCAGTGAGTCGATGGGGGACAGCCCGTTGAACACCATATATTTT.

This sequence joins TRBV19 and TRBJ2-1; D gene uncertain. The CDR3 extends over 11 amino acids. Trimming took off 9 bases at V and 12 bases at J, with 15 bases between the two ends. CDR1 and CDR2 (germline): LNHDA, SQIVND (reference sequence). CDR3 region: CASSRDSGQFF. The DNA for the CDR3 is TGTGCCAGCTCCCGAGACTCGGGGCAGTTCTTC.

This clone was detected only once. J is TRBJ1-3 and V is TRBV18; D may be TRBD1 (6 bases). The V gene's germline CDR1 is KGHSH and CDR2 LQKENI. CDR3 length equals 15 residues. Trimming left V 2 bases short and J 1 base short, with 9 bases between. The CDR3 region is CASSPLGGSGNTIYF. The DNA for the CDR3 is TGTGCCAGCTCACCATTAGGGGGATCTGGAAACACCATATATTTT. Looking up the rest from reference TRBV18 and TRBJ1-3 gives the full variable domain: NAGVMQNPRHLVRRRGQEARLRCSPMKGHSHVYWYRQLPEEGLKFMVYLQKENIIDESGMPKERFSAEFPKEGPSILRIQQVVRGDSAAYFCASSPLGGSGNTIYFGEGSWLTVV.

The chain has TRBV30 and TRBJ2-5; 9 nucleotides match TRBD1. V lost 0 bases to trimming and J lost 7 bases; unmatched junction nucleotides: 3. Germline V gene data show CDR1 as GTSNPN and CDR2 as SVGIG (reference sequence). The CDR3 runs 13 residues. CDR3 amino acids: CAWSVQGAGTQYF. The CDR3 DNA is TGTGCCTGGAGTGTACAGGGGGCGGGGACCCAGTACTTC.

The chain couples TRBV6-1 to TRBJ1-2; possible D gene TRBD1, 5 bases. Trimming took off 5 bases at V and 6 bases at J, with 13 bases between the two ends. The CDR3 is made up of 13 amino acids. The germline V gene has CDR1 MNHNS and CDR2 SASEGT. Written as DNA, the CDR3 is TGTGCCAGCAGTACGACAGTTCAGGATGGCTACACCTTC. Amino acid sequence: CASSTTVQDGYTF.